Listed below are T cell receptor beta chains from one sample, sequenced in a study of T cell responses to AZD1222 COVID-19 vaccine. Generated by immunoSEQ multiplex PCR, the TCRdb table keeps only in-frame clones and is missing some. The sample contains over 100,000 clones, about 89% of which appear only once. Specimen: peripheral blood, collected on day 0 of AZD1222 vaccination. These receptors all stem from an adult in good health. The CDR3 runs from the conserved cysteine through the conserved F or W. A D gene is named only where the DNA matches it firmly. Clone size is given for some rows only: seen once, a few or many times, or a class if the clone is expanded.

cdr3_nt: TGTGCCAGCAGCGCTGCGGGGGCTACGCAGTATTTT
cdr3_aa: CASSAAGATQYF
v_call: TRBV2
d_call: -
j_call: TRBJ2-3
clone_size: -

cdr3_nt: TGTGCCAGCAGCCAACAGGGGCGGGCGGCTTTCTTT
cdr3_aa: CASSQQGRAAFF
v_call: TRBV6-5
d_call: TRBD1
j_call: TRBJ1-1
clone_size: -

cdr3_nt: TGTGCCAGCAGGCCGGGACTACTGGGAACTGAAGCTTTCTTT
cdr3_aa: CASRPGLLGTEAFF
v_call: TRBV5-5
d_call: -
j_call: TRBJ1-1
clone_size: -

cdr3_nt: TGCGCCAGCAGCCAAGAGGTCGCTAGACCCTCAAACATTCAGTACTTC
cdr3_aa: CASSQEVARPSNIQYF
v_call: TRBV4-1
d_call: -
j_call: TRBJ2-4
clone_size: -

cdr3_nt: TGCGCCAGCAGCTTGGAGACAGGGGTCCCTACCTCCTACAATGAGCAGTTCTTC
cdr3_aa: CASSLETGVPTSYNEQFF
v_call: TRBV5-1
d_call: TRBD1
j_call: TRBJ2-1
clone_size: -

cdr3_nt: TGTGCCAGCAGCGTAGGACAGGGGCCCTACAATGAGCAGTTCTTC
cdr3_aa: CASSVGQGPYNEQFF
v_call: TRBV9
d_call: TRBD1
j_call: TRBJ2-1
clone_size: -

cdr3_nt: TGTGCCTGGAGACCTCTTGACAATGAGCAGTTCTTC
cdr3_aa: CAWRPLDNEQFF
v_call: TRBV30
d_call: -
j_call: TRBJ2-1
clone_size: -

cdr3_nt: TGTGCCAGCAGCCCCCGACTAGCGGGACCCCTCTCTGGGGCCAACGTCCTGACTTTC
cdr3_aa: CASSPRLAGPLSGANVLTF
v_call: TRBV9
d_call: TRBD2
j_call: TRBJ2-6
clone_size: -

cdr3_nt: TGTGCCAGCAGCAGCGACTGGGACCCGGGGGAGACCCAGTACTTC
cdr3_aa: CASSSDWDPGETQYF
v_call: TRBV9
d_call: -
j_call: TRBJ2-5
clone_size: -

cdr3_nt: TGCGCCAGCAGTGAGCTAGGGGGGGGAAGCACAGATACGCAGTATTTT
cdr3_aa: CASSELGGGSTDTQYF
v_call: TRBV10-2
d_call: -
j_call: TRBJ2-3
clone_size: -

cdr3_nt: TGTGCCAGCTCACCAGTGGGGAGCACCGGGGAGCTGTTTTTT
cdr3_aa: CASSPVGSTGELFF
v_call: TRBV18
d_call: -
j_call: TRBJ2-2
clone_size: -

cdr3_nt: TGTGCCAGCAGCTTAGCGCGGGCGGATGAAGCTTTCTTT
cdr3_aa: CASSLARADEAFF
v_call: TRBV7-6
d_call: -
j_call: TRBJ1-1
clone_size: -

cdr3_nt: TGTGCCAGCAGTCGCAGGGACCACGAGCAGTACTTC
cdr3_aa: CASSRRDHEQYF
v_call: TRBV7-3
d_call: -
j_call: TRBJ2-7
clone_size: -

cdr3_nt: TGTGCCAGCACAGGGACTAGTGAGACCCAGTACTTC
cdr3_aa: CASTGTSETQYF
v_call: TRBV3-1/TRBV3-2
d_call: TRBD2
j_call: TRBJ2-5
clone_size: few

cdr3_nt: TGTGCCATCAGCCTACAGGGACCGTCGGGAAACACCATATATTTT
cdr3_aa: CAISLQGPSGNTIYF
v_call: TRBV10-3
d_call: -
j_call: TRBJ1-3
clone_size: -

cdr3_nt: TGCAGCGTTGAAGTGGTGGGGGGCAGCTCCTACAATGAGCAGTTCTTC
cdr3_aa: CSVEVVGGSSYNEQFF
v_call: TRBV29-1
d_call: -
j_call: TRBJ2-1
clone_size: -

cdr3_nt: TGTGCCAGCAGCCAAGTTGACACCACTGAAGCTTTCTTT
cdr3_aa: CASSQVDTTEAFF
v_call: TRBV3-1/TRBV3-2
d_call: -
j_call: TRBJ1-1
clone_size: -

cdr3_nt: TGTGCCAGTAGCACACGGGTACAGACCGCTAACTATGGCTACACCTTC
cdr3_aa: CASSTRVQTANYGYTF
v_call: TRBV19
d_call: -
j_call: TRBJ1-2
clone_size: -

cdr3_nt: TGTGCCAGCTCACCGTACGTTCAGGGTGGGGGGTCCTACGAGCAGTACTTC
cdr3_aa: CASSPYVQGGGSYEQYF
v_call: TRBV18
d_call: -
j_call: TRBJ2-7
clone_size: once

cdr3_nt: TGTGCCAGCAGCTTAGAGGGGAACACTGAAGCTTTCTTT
cdr3_aa: CASSLEGNTEAFF
v_call: TRBV7-9
d_call: -
j_call: TRBJ1-1
clone_size: -

cdr3_nt: TGTGCCAGCTCACCACAGACGGTGGATACGCAGTATTTT
cdr3_aa: CASSPQTVDTQYF
v_call: TRBV18
d_call: -
j_call: TRBJ2-3
clone_size: -

cdr3_nt: TGTGCCAGCAGTGAATTTTCGAATGGGGGGGCCAATCGGGAGCTGTTTTTT
cdr3_aa: CASSEFSNGGANRELFF
v_call: TRBV25-1
d_call: -
j_call: TRBJ2-2
clone_size: many

cdr3_nt: TGTGCCAGCAGCGGCGCCGGGGGCACTGAAGCTTTCTTT
cdr3_aa: CASSGAGGTEAFF
v_call: TRBV9
d_call: -
j_call: TRBJ1-1
clone_size: once

cdr3_nt: TGTGCCAGCTCACCACAAGGGGAGAATGAAAAACTGTTTTTT
cdr3_aa: CASSPQGENEKLFF
v_call: TRBV18
d_call: -
j_call: TRBJ1-4
clone_size: -

cdr3_nt: TGTGCCAGCAGTGAAGCCTTGGGACAGGAAGCTTTCTTT
cdr3_aa: CASSEALGQEAFF
v_call: TRBV6-1
d_call: TRBD1
j_call: TRBJ1-1
clone_size: -

cdr3_nt: TGTGCCATCAGTGAGCTGTCCGGGACAGCCTCTGGAAACACCATATATTTT
cdr3_aa: CAISELSGTASGNTIYF
v_call: TRBV10-3
d_call: TRBD1
j_call: TRBJ1-3
clone_size: -

cdr3_nt: TGCGCCAGCAGCTTGACTAGTGGGGGCTCCGGGCAGTTCTTC
cdr3_aa: CASSLTSGGSGQFF
v_call: TRBV5-1
d_call: -
j_call: TRBJ2-1
clone_size: -

cdr3_nt: TGTGCCAGCAGCTTGATCGGGGGACTTTATAATTCACCCCTCCACTTT
cdr3_aa: CASSLIGGLYNSPLHF
v_call: TRBV5-5
d_call: -
j_call: TRBJ1-6
clone_size: -

cdr3_nt: TGTGCCAGCAGGAGGACAGGGGGCTTCACTGAAGCTTTCTTT
cdr3_aa: CASRRTGGFTEAFF
v_call: TRBV2
d_call: TRBD1
j_call: TRBJ1-1
clone_size: few

cdr3_nt: TGTGCCAGCGCGACAGGGGCCCCCACCTACAATGAGCAGTTCTTC
cdr3_aa: CASATGAPTYNEQFF
v_call: TRBV27
d_call: TRBD1
j_call: TRBJ2-1
clone_size: -

cdr3_nt: TGCGCCAGCAGCCATGAACCGGGACCTTACAATGAGCAGTTCTTC
cdr3_aa: CASSHEPGPYNEQFF
v_call: TRBV4-1
d_call: -
j_call: TRBJ2-1
clone_size: -

cdr3_nt: TGTGCCAGTAGGGAGGGCGGGAAGCATGAAAAACTGTTTTTT
cdr3_aa: CASREGGKHEKLFF
v_call: TRBV19
d_call: -
j_call: TRBJ1-4
clone_size: -

cdr3_nt: TGTGCCAGCAGTCCCAAGGAGCGGCTCTATGGCTACACCTTC
cdr3_aa: CASSPKERLYGYTF
v_call: TRBV6-5
d_call: -
j_call: TRBJ1-2
clone_size: -

cdr3_nt: TGTGCCAGCACCTATTGGATAGGGGGCGATTCACCCCTCCACTTT
cdr3_aa: CASTYWIGGDSPLHF
v_call: TRBV27
d_call: TRBD1
j_call: TRBJ1-6
clone_size: -

cdr3_nt: TGTGCCAGCAGCCAGGTTTCGGACAGGGTAAACAATGAGCAGTTCTTC
cdr3_aa: CASSQVSDRVNNEQFF
v_call: TRBV21-1
d_call: -
j_call: TRBJ2-1
clone_size: -

cdr3_nt: TGTGCCATCAGTCAAGGACAGCCTCGGGACACTGAAGCTTTCTTT
cdr3_aa: CAISQGQPRDTEAFF
v_call: TRBV10-3
d_call: -
j_call: TRBJ1-1
clone_size: -

cdr3_nt: TGTGCCAGCAGCCGACACGGCGACACTGAAGCTTTCTTT
cdr3_aa: CASSRHGDTEAFF
v_call: TRBV11-2
d_call: -
j_call: TRBJ1-1
clone_size: -

cdr3_nt: TGCAGCGTTAGACGGCGACTGAACACTGAAGCTTTCTTT
cdr3_aa: CSVRRRLNTEAFF
v_call: TRBV29-1
d_call: -
j_call: TRBJ1-1
clone_size: -

cdr3_nt: TGTGCCAGCAGCAATATTAATGTCTCTGGGGCCAACGTCCTGACTTTC
cdr3_aa: CASSNINVSGANVLTF
v_call: TRBV7-9
d_call: -
j_call: TRBJ2-6
clone_size: once

cdr3_nt: TGTGCCAGCAGTTTCAGGGGGGGAACTGAAGCTTTCTTT
cdr3_aa: CASSFRGGTEAFF
v_call: TRBV12-3/TRBV12-4
d_call: TRBD1
j_call: TRBJ1-1
clone_size: -

cdr3_nt: TGTGCCAGCAGCAGGGACAGGGAAGAGACCCAGTACTTC
cdr3_aa: CASSRDREETQYF
v_call: TRBV7-3
d_call: TRBD1
j_call: TRBJ2-5
clone_size: -

cdr3_nt: TGTGCCAGCAGTACCCAGGGGGCTTCAAGTAATGGCTACACCTTC
cdr3_aa: CASSTQGASSNGYTF
v_call: TRBV6-5
d_call: TRBD1
j_call: TRBJ1-2
clone_size: -

cdr3_nt: TGTGCCAGCAGCTTGCGTTCGGCGGGGCTGGGTGGAAACACCATATATTTT
cdr3_aa: CASSLRSAGLGGNTIYF
v_call: TRBV5-8
d_call: -
j_call: TRBJ1-3
clone_size: -

cdr3_nt: TGTGCCAGCAGGGCGGTGGGGCGGGGCGGTTACACCTTC
cdr3_aa: CASRAVGRGGYTF
v_call: TRBV2
d_call: -
j_call: TRBJ1-2
clone_size: -

cdr3_nt: TGTGCCAGCAGTTTATGGAAATCAATATCGCGGGGGTCGTTAGCGGAGCTGTTTTTT
cdr3_aa: CASSLWKSISRGSLAELFF
v_call: TRBV28
d_call: TRBD2
j_call: TRBJ2-2
clone_size: -

cdr3_nt: TGTGCCAGCAGTTTAAGCTCCTATGGCTACACCTTC
cdr3_aa: CASSLSSYGYTF
v_call: TRBV12-3/TRBV12-4
d_call: -
j_call: TRBJ1-2
clone_size: -

cdr3_nt: TGTGCCAGTAGTATCGGGCAGGTATATGGCTACACCTTC
cdr3_aa: CASSIGQVYGYTF
v_call: TRBV19
d_call: -
j_call: TRBJ1-2
clone_size: once